This T cell receptor beta chain derives from a study of Graves' ophthalmopathy and Graves' hyperthyroidism. Study conclusions and caveats: In blood, most expanded thyroid clonotypes above 0.001 frequency were also detected.

Clinical symptoms, serum thyroxine, TRAb, thyroid ultrasound and orbital computed tomography formed the basis of diagnosis. The authors amplified TCR beta CDR3 regions, and they did so from RNA transcripts for repertoire sequencing. HTBI primers primed a first-round RT-PCR, and a second-round multiplex PCR followed. TCRdb called the multiplex PCR reads again in MiXCR, with one record for every CDR3 protein. The sample records approximately 1.2 million distinct CDR3 sequences, about 38% being singletons. Turning to this clonotype: Its target is not known. This may be a read error, as it is one base from a much larger clone.

Per germline, CDR1 SGHAT and CDR2 FQNNGV. This CDR3 comprises 15 residues. The source material was peripheral blood or thyroid tissue (not recorded which). The genes are TRBV11-2 and TRBJ2-5, with D maybe TRBD2 (5 bases). The TCR originated in an adult man with Graves' hyperthyroidism. The CDR3 here is CAGSLRAGTLETQYF. Written as DNA, the CDR3 is TGTGCCGGCAGCTTAAGGGCGGGCACCTTGGAGACCCAGTACTTC.